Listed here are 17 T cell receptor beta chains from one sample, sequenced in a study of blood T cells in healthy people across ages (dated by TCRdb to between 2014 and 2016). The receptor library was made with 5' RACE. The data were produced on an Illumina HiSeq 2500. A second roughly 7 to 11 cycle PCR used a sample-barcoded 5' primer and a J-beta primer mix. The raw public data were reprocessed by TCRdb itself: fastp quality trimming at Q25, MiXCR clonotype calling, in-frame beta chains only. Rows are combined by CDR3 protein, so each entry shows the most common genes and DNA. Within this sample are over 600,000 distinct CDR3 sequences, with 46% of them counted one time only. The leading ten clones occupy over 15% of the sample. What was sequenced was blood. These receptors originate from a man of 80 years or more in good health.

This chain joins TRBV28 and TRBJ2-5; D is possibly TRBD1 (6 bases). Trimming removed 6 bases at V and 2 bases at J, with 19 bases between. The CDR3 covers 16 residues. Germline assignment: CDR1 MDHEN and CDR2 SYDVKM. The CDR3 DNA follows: TGTGCCAGCAGCCAAATTAAACAGGGATGGCAAGAGACCCAGTACTTC. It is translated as CASSQIKQGWQETQYF.

The CDR3 spells CASSGTSGLSEQYF. As DNA, the CDR3 is TGTGCCAGTAGCGGGACTAGCGGGTTATCCGAGCAGTACTTC. The rearrangement links TRBV19 to TRBJ2-7, with 12 bases fitting TRBD2. The germline CDR1 and CDR2 sequences are LNHDA and SQIVND (reference sequence). The CDR3 is 14 residues long. J was trimmed by 6 bases and V by 6 bases; bases with no gene match: 6.

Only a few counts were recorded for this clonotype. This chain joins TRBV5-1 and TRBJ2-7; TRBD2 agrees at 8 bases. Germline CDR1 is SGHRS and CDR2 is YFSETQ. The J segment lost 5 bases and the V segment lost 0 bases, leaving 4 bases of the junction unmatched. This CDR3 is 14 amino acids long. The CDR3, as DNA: TGCGCCAGCAGCTTGGGTGGGACTAGTAACGAGCAGTACTTC. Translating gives CASSLGGTSNEQYF.

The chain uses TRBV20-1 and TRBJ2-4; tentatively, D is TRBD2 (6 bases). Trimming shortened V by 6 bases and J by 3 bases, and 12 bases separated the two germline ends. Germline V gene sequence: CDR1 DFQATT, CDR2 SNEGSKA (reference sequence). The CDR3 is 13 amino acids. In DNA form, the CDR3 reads TGCAGTGCCCTGCGGGGTAACAAAAACATTCAGTACTTC. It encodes CSALRGNKNIQYF.

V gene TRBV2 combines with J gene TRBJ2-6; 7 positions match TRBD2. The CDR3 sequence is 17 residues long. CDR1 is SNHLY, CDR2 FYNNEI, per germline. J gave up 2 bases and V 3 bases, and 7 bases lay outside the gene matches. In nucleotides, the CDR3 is TGTGCCAGCAGTGATCGTCGGCTAGCGGCTGGGGCCAACGTCCTGACTTTC. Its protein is CASSDRRLAAGANVLTF. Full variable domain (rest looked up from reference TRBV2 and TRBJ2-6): EPEVTQTPSHQVTQMGQEVILRCVPISNHLYFYWYRQILGQKVEFLVSFYNNEISEKSEIFDDQFSVERPDGSNFTLKIRSTKLEDSAMYFCASSDRRLAAGANVLTFGAGSRLTVL.

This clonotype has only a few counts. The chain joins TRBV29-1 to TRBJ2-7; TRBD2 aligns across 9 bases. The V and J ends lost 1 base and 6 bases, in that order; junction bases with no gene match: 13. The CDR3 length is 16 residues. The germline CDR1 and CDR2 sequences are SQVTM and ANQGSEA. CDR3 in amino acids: CSVEGGSGSGSVEQYF. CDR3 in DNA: TGCAGCGTTGAAGGGGGTAGCGGGAGTGGATCGGTCGAGCAGTACTTC.

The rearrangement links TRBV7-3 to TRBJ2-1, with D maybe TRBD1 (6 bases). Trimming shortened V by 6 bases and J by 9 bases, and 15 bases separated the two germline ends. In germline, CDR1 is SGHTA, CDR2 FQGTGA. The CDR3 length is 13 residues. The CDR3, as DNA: TGTGCCAGCAGTTGGAAACAGGGTACTGAGCAGTTCTTC. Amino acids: CASSWKQGTEQFF. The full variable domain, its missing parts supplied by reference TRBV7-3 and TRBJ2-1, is GAGVSQTPSNKVTEKGKYVELRCDPISGHTALYWYRQSLGQGPEFLIYFQGTGAADDSGLPNDRFFAVRPEGSVSTLKIQRTERGDSAVYLCASSWKQGTEQFFGPGTRLTVL.

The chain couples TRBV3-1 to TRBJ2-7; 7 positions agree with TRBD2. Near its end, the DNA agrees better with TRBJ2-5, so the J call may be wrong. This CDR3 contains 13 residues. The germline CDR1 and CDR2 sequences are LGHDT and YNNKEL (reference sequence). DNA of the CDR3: TGTGCCAGCAATGGGGAGGGGCGAGAGACCCAGTACTTC. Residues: CASNGEGRETQYF.

CDR3: CASRVGSSNTEAFF. DNA for the CDR3: TGCGCCAGCAGAGTGGGGAGTTCGAACACTGAAGCTTTCTTT. The V and J genes are TRBV5-1 and TRBJ1-1; D remains ambiguous. The V end lost 5 bases, the J end lost 1 base, and 12 bases lay between the germline ends. This CDR3 has 14 amino acids. Germline V gene data show CDR1 as SGHRS and CDR2 as YFSETQ. Combining the CDR3 with reference TRBV5-1 and TRBJ1-1 gives the whole variable domain KAGVTQTPRYLIKTRGQQVTLSCSPISGHRSVSWYQQTPGQGLQFLFEYFSETQRNKGNFPGRFSGRQFSNSRSEMNVSTLELGDSALYLCASRVGSSNTEAFFGQGTRLTVV.

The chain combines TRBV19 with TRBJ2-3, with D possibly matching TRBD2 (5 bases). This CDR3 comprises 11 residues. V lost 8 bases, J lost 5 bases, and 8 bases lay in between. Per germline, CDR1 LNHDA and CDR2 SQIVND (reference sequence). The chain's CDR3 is CASQSGDTQYF. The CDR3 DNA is TGTGCCAGTCAAAGCGGAGATACGCAGTATTTT.

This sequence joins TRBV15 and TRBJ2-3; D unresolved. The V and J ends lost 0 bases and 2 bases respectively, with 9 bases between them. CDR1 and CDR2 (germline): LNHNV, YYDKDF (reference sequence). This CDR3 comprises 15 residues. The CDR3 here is CATSREGRITDTQYF. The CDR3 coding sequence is TGTGCCACCAGCAGAGAGGGCAGAATCACAGATACGCAGTATTTT.

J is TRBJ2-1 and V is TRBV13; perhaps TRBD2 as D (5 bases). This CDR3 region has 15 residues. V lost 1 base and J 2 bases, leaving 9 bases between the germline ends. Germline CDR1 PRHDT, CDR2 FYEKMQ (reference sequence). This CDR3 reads CASSLAVRAYNEQFF. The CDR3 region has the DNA TGTGCCAGCAGCTTAGCTGTGCGGGCCTACAATGAGCAGTTCTTC.

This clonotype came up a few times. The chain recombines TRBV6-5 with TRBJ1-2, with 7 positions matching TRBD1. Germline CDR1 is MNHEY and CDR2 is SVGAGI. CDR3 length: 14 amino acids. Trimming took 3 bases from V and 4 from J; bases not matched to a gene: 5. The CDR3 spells CASSYDREGYGYTF. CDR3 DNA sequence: TGTGCCAGCAGTTATGACAGGGAGGGCTATGGCTACACCTTC.

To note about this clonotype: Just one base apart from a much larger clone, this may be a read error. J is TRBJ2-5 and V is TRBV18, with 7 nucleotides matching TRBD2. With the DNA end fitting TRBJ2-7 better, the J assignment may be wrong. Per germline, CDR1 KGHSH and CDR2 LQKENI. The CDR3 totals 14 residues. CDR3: CASSPPGTGGEQYF. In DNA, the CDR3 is TGTGCCAGCTCACCACCGGGGACGGGGGGCGAGCAGTACTTC.

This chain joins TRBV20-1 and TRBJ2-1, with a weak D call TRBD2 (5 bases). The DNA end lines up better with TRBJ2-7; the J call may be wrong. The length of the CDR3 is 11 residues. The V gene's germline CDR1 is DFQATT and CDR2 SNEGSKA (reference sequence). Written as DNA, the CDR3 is TGCAGTGCTAGCGACTACAATGAGCAGTACTTC. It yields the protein CSASDYNEQYF.

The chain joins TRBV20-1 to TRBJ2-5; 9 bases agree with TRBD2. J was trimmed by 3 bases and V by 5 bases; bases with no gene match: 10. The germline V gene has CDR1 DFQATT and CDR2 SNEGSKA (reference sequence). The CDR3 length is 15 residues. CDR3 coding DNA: TGCAGTGCTTGGTGGGCGGGAGGGCCGAAAGAGACCCAGTACTTC. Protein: CSAWWAGGPKETQYF.

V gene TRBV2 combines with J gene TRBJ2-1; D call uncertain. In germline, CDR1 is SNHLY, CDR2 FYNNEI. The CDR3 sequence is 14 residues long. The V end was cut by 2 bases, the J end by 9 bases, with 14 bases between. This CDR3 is CASSETGPGAEQFF. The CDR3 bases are TGTGCCAGCAGTGAAACCGGGCCTGGTGCTGAGCAGTTCTTC.